Detailed here is one TCR beta chain. The antigen remains unidentified. This sample was included in a study of Tregs in tolerant kidney transplant recipients. Study information: Related graft donors supplied nonmyeloablative bone marrow transplants, and mixed chimerism was transient. Study-wide findings and caveats: Donor-specific Treg expansion exceeded global Treg expansion in tolerant patients, suggesting antigen drive. Changing PCR primers prevented nucleotide comparison between some patients' samples.

Losses at the gene ends were 4 bases for V and 1 base for J; bases not matched to a gene: 5. The length of the CDR3 is 15 residues. Germline CDR1 is SGHAT and CDR2 is FQNNGV. The protocol was immunoSEQ multiplex PCR, while the TCRdb copy is restricted to in-frame clones and leaves out a portion. The sample gives under 85,000 clones, about 89% of which show up once; around 0.4% is in the top ten. The clonotype was recovered from a human donor who received a combined kidney and bone marrow transplant. The rearrangement joins TRBV11-2 to TRBJ2-7; the match to TRBD2 covers 9 bases. The sample here was CD4+ T cells from blood, taken before the transplant. Written as DNA, the CDR3 is TGTGCCAGCAGCTCAATTAGCGGGAGTTCCTACGAGCAGTACTTC. It specifies CASSSISGSSYEQYF.